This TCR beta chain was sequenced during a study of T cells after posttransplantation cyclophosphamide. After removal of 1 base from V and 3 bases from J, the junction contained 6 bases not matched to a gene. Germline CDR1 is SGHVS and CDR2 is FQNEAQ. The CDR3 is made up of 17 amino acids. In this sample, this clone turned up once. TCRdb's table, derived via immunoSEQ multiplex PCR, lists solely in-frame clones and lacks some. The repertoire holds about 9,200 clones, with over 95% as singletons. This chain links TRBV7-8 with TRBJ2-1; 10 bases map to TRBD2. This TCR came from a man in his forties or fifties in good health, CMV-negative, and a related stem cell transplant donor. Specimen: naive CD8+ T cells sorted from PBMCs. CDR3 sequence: CASSLGTSGGNYNEQFF. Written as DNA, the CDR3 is TGTGCCAGCAGCTTAGGGACTAGCGGAGGAAACTACAATGAGCAGTTCTTC. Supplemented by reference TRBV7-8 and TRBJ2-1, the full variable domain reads GAGVSQSPRYKVAKRGQDVALRCDPISGHVSLFWYQQALGQGPEFLTYFQNEAQLDKSGLPSDRFFAERPEGSVSTLKIQRTQQEDSAVYLCASSLGTSGGNYNEQFFGPGTRLTVL.